Listed here are 16 T cell receptor beta chains from one sample, sequenced in a study of blood T cell repertoires in COVID-19. TCRdb's table, derived via immunoSEQ multiplex PCR, lists solely in-frame clones and lacks some. This table has more than 250,000 clones, about nine tenths appearing once. The sequencing sample was made of peripheral blood. The source of these receptors is a man over 45 with active or convalescent COVID-19.

The J gene is TRBJ1-2, the V gene TRBV7-8, with D maybe TRBD1 (5 bases). The germline V gene encodes CDR1 SGHVS and CDR2 FQNEAQ. The CDR3 spans 16 residues. Trimming shortened V by 5 bases and J by 4 bases, and 20 bases separated the two germline ends. The CDR3 DNA is TGTGCCAGCAGCCCGAGCCGCCAGGGAGGTTTCTATGGCTACACCTTC. Its translation is CASSPSRQGGFYGYTF.

The chain joins TRBV7-2 to TRBJ1-2, with D possibly being TRBD1 (6 bases). Germline lookup yields CDR1 SGHTA and CDR2 FQGNSA. Trimming shortened V by 0 bases and J by 8 bases, and 22 bases separated the two germline ends. The CDR3 is 17 amino acids. The CDR3 here is CASSLATRGGAKQGYTF. The CDR3 DNA sequence: TGTGCCAGCAGCTTAGCGACACGGGGGGGCGCGAAGCAGGGCTACACCTTC.

The count of this clone is one. V usage is TRBV28 and J usage is TRBJ1-2; D is uncertain. The germline V gene has CDR1 MDHEN and CDR2 SYDVKM. V was trimmed by 4 bases and J by 4 bases, leaving 13 bases between them. CDR3 size: 14 residues. The CDR3 reads CASSSDMALYGYTF. DNA of the CDR3: TGTGCCAGCAGTTCAGACATGGCCCTCTATGGCTACACCTTC.

The chain has TRBV2 and TRBJ1-2; no definite D call. The CDR3 is made up of 16 amino acids. The V gene lost 2 bases and the J gene lost 0 bases, with 13 bases spanning the gap. Germline lookup yields CDR1 SNHLY and CDR2 FYNNEI. The CDR3 DNA is TGTGCCAGCAGTGAAAGCAGGCAGCCTTCTAACTATGGCTACACCTTC. As protein: CASSESRQPSNYGYTF. The full variable domain, with the rest looked up from reference TRBV2 and TRBJ1-2, is EPEVTQTPSHQVTQMGQEVILRCVPISNHLYFYWYRQILGQKVEFLVSFYNNEISEKSEIFDDQFSVERPDGSNFTLKIRSTKLEDSAMYFCASSESRQPSNYGYTFGSGTRLTVV.

This clone was observed a few times. This chain joins TRBV5-4 and TRBJ1-4; TRBD1 agrees at 9 bases. CDR3 length: 14 amino acids. CDR1 and CDR2 (germline): SGHNT, YYREEE (reference sequence). V was pared by 5 bases and J by 5 bases, with 4 bases of the junction left unmatched. The DNA for the CDR3 is TGTGCCAGCAGAAGGGACAGGGCCAATGAAAAACTGTTTTTT. It codes for CASRRDRANEKLFF.

V usage is TRBV5-6 and J usage is TRBJ2-3; 9 nucleotides align to TRBD2. Germline V gene lookup returns CDR1 SGHDT and CDR2 YYEEEE. This CDR3 has 14 residues. J was trimmed by 7 bases and V by 4 bases; bases with no gene match: 7. The CDR3 DNA reads TGTGCCAGCAGCAGAAGCGGGAGGTTTCATACGCAGTATTTT. It specifies CASSRSGRFHTQYF.

V and J are TRBV5-4 and TRBJ2-2; TRBD1 matches 7 bases. V was clipped by 5 bases and J by 7 bases; unmatched bases: 5. The CDR3 runs 13 residues. The germline V gene has CDR1 SGHNT and CDR2 YYREEE (reference sequence). CDR3 region: CASRLNRGGELFF. CDR3 bases: TGTGCCAGCAGACTCAACAGGGGCGGGGAGCTGTTTTTT. Together with reference TRBV5-4 and TRBJ2-2, the CDR3 gives the full variable domain: ETGVTQSPTHLIKTRGQQVTLRCSSQSGHNTVSWYQQALGQGPQFIFQYYREEENGRGNFPPRFSGLQFPNYSSELNVNALELDDSALYLCASRLNRGGELFFGEGSRLTVL.

The chain recombines TRBV5-1 with TRBJ2-4, with 9 nucleotides matching TRBD2. Per the germline V gene, CDR1 is SGHRS and CDR2 is YFSETQ. V lost 2 bases and J lost 9; bases outside the gene matches: 12. The CDR3 covers 16 residues. CDR3 loop: CASSFFSGGGPGIQYF. CDR3 nucleotide sequence: TGCGCCAGCAGCTTCTTTAGCGGGGGAGGGCCGGGCATTCAGTACTTC.

The CDR3 bases are TGTGCCAGTACCCCGGGTCAGGGGAACACTGAAGCTTTCTTT. Its translation is CASTPGQGNTEAFF. This rearrangement joins TRBV19 to TRBJ1-1; D is perhaps TRBD1 (5 bases). Germline CDR1 and CDR2: LNHDA and SQIVND (reference sequence). There are 14 residues in the CDR3. Trimming shortened V by 7 bases and J by 1 base, and 13 bases separated the two germline ends. Full variable domain (remainder filled in from reference TRBV19 and TRBJ1-1): DGGITQSPKYLFRKEGQNVTLSCEQNLNHDAMYWYRQDPGQGLRLIYYSQIVNDFQKGDIAEGYSVSREKKESFPLTVTSAQKNPTAFYLCASTPGQGNTEAFFGQGTRLTVV.

This clone was counted a single time. The chain uses TRBV6-5 and TRBJ2-5, with 8 bases matching TRBD1. CDR3 size: 15 residues. With V trimmed by 6 bases and J by 2 bases, 8 bases remained unmatched. Per germline, CDR1 MNHEY and CDR2 SVGAGI. CDR3 in DNA: TGTGCCAGCAGGCGAAGGACAGGGCAGCAAGAGACCCAGTACTTC. Residues: CASRRRTGQQETQYF.

This clone was counted once. This chain links TRBV9 with TRBJ2-3; 7 bases are shared with TRBD2. Germline-derived CDR1 and CDR2 are SGDLS and YYNGEE. The CDR3 contains 17 residues. Unmatched junction bases numbered 8, after V lost 0 bases and J lost 1 base. This CDR3 reads CASSVGRGRVGTDTQYF. For the CDR3, the DNA is TGTGCCAGCAGCGTAGGCCGGGGGAGGGTGGGCACAGATACGCAGTATTTT.

Concerning this clone itself: This CDR3 is also generated by other DNA sequences in the sample. The V gene is TRBV11-2, the J gene TRBJ2-7; TRBD1 might be the D (6 bases). Per germline, CDR1 SGHAT and CDR2 FQNNGV. Trimming pared 4 bases from V and 4 bases from J, leaving 8 bases between. The CDR3 totals 12 residues. The chain's CDR3 is CASSSQGYEQYF. Here the CDR3 DNA reads TGTGCCAGCAGCTCACAGGGATACGAGCAGTACTTC. Variable domain in full (rest from reference TRBV11-2 and TRBJ2-7): EAGVAQSPRYKIIEKRQSVAFWCNPISGHATLYWYQQILGQGPKLLIQFQNNGVVDDSQLPKDRFSAERLKGVDSTLKIQPAKLEDSAVYLCASSSQGYEQYFGPGTRLTVT.

The chain links TRBV2 to TRBJ1-2; 9 nucleotides line up with TRBD1. The CDR3 is 12 amino acids. Trimming removed 2 bases from V and 11 bases from J; junction bases left unmatched: 3. The germline V gene has CDR1 SNHLY and CDR2 FYNNEI. CDR3 region: CASSEMGQGYTF. The CDR3 region has the DNA TGTGCCAGCAGTGAAATGGGACAGGGATACACCTTC.

The rearrangement joins TRBV2 to TRBJ2-7; weak D call: TRBD1 (5 bases). CDR3 size: 15 residues. V was cut by 4 bases and J by 2 bases, with 15 bases left in between. Germline V lookup: CDR1 SNHLY, CDR2 FYNNEI. CDR3 loop: CASSGGSHSTYEQYF. The CDR3 coding sequence is TGTGCCAGCAGTGGGGGCAGCCATTCAACCTACGAGCAGTACTTC.

This clone was counted only a few times. This sample also contains other DNA sequences that code for the same CDR3. The V call is TRBV7-3, the J call TRBJ1-2, with a possible D match to TRBD1 (5 bases). V lost 0 bases and J lost 7, with 9 bases in between. CDR1 is SGHTA, CDR2 FQGTGA, per germline. The length of the CDR3 is 13 residues. The CDR3 loop is CASSLTQGGGYTF. The DNA for the CDR3 is TGTGCCAGCAGCTTAACTCAGGGTGGTGGCTACACCTTC.

The V gene is TRBV7-3, the J gene TRBJ2-2, with a tentative D call TRBD2 (6 bases). Germline loops: CDR1 SGHTA, CDR2 FQGTGA. V shed 3 bases and J shed 4 bases, with 9 bases lying between them. The CDR3 is 14 amino acids. The CDR3 DNA is TGTGCCAGCAGCTTCGGGACTGTCACCGGGGAGCTGTTTTTT. Translation: CASSFGTVTGELFF.